The next 20 T cell receptor beta chains were all read from a single sample in a study of CD8+CD57+ T cells in acquired aplastic anemia. The template used for profiling TCR beta VDJ and CDR3 was genomic DNA. TCRdb recomputed calls from the reads with MiXCR, one row per CDR3 protein. The repertoire holds about 210,000 distinct CDR3 sequences, with 30% to 40% as singletons. Input material: sorted CD4+, CD8+, or CD8+CD57+ T cells (not recorded which) from PBMCs. These receptors all come from a human donor in good health, serving as a control.

This clonotype was seen at least ten times. The CDR3 is CATSSGQGYGYTF. The CDR3 DNA reads TGTGCCACCAGCAGCGGACAGGGGTATGGCTACACCTTC. The chain joins TRBV15 to TRBJ1-2; 9 nucleotides line up with TRBD1. The CDR3 contains 13 residues. V shed 3 bases and J 5 bases; nucleotides not matched to a gene: 1. Germline V CDR1 and CDR2: LNHNV, YYDKDF (reference sequence).

This clonotype was found many times. The V gene is TRBV19, the J gene TRBJ1-1; D is possibly TRBD1 (6 bases). The CDR3 runs 12 residues. Germline V CDR1 and CDR2: LNHDA, SQIVND (reference sequence). Trimming removed 4 bases from V and 8 bases from J, with 11 bases in between. CDR3 in DNA: TGTGCCAGTAGTACAACCGGGACAGAAGCTTTCTTT. Amino acids: CASSTTGTEAFF.

This clonotype was observed many times. J is TRBJ1-1 and V is TRBV19; D unclear. Germline assignment: CDR1 LNHDA and CDR2 SQIVND (reference sequence). V was trimmed by 1 base and J by 1 base, leaving 10 bases between them. The CDR3 length is 15 residues. CDR3: CASSIGRRENTEAFF. The CDR3 DNA reads TGTGCCAGTAGTATAGGACGGCGGGAGAACACTGAAGCTTTCTTT.

This chain connects TRBV19 to TRBJ1-1; D is perhaps TRBD1 (6 bases). Germline assignment: CDR1 LNHDA and CDR2 SQIVND (reference sequence). This CDR3 region has 18 residues. V was clipped by 9 bases and J by 0 bases, with 26 bases between them. CDR3 coding DNA: TGTGCCAGCAGCCTAGGCGGGGTTTTTGGGGGCTTGAACACTGAAGCTTTCTTT. Protein: CASSLGGVFGGLNTEAFF.

The CDR3 sequence: CATSDVGAVDTQYF. The CDR3 bases are TGTGCCACCAGTGATGTGGGGGCCGTAGATACGCAGTATTTT. The chain links TRBV24-1 to TRBJ2-3, with a possible D match to TRBD1 (6 bases). The CDR3 totals 14 residues. V shed 3 bases and J shed 5 bases, with 11 bases lying between them. The V gene's germline CDR1 is KGHDR and CDR2 SFDVKD.

The chain links TRBV7-3 to TRBJ1-6, with 8 bases that match TRBD1. CDR1 and CDR2 (germline): SGHTA, FQGTGA. There are 14 residues in the CDR3. J gave up 8 bases and V 5 bases, and 5 bases lay outside the gene matches. The DNA for the CDR3 is TGTGCCAGCAGCACCGGACAGGGTCATTCACCCCTCCACTTT. This codes for CASSTGQGHSPLHF.

This clonotype occurred many times. The rearrangement joins TRBV19 to TRBJ1-1; a weak D match, TRBD1 (5 bases). The CDR3 runs 13 residues. Trimming took 5 bases from V and 4 from J, leaving 11 bases between them. Germline assignment: CDR1 LNHDA and CDR2 SQIVND (reference sequence). The CDR3 nucleotides read TGTGCCAGTAGTCTGAGGGGCGTCACTGAAGCTTTCTTT. Its translation: CASSLRGVTEAFF.

The J gene is TRBJ1-5, the V gene TRBV11-1; maybe TRBD1 (6 bases). Germline CDR1 reads SGHAT; CDR2 reads FQDESV (reference sequence). The CDR3 loop spans 16 amino acids. V was cut by 3 bases and J by 0 bases, with 12 bases left in between. CDR3 in DNA: TGTGCCAGCAGCTTGGGGGCGCGGGGTAGCAATCAGCCCCAGCATTTT. It translates to CASSLGARGSNQPQHF. Combining the CDR3 with reference TRBV11-1 and TRBJ1-5 gives the whole variable domain EAEVAQSPRYKITEKSQAVAFWCDPISGHATLYWYRQILGQGPELLVQFQDESVVDDSQLPKDRFSAERLKGVDSTLKIQPAELGDSAMYLCASSLGARGSNQPQHFGDGTRLSIL.

Many counts were recorded for this clonotype. The chain employs TRBV24-1 and TRBJ1-2; no clear D gene. This CDR3 spans 12 amino acids. The V end lost 0 bases, the J end lost 8 bases, and 6 bases lay between the germline ends. Per germline, CDR1 KGHDR and CDR2 SFDVKD. The CDR3 sequence is CATSDLLEGYTF. The CDR3, as DNA: TGTGCCACCAGTGATTTGCTTGAAGGCTACACCTTC.

The CDR3 loop is CAISVDSYYGYTF. CDR3 nucleotides: TGTGCCATCAGCGTTGACAGTTACTATGGCTACACCTTC. The rearrangement links TRBV10-3 to TRBJ1-2, with D perhaps matching TRBD1 (5 bases). Per the germline V gene, CDR1 is ENHRY and CDR2 is SYGVKD. The length of the CDR3 is 13 residues. V gave up 6 bases and J gave up 3 bases, with 11 bases separating them.

In its sample, this clonotype was seen a few times. This chain joins TRBV4-1 and TRBJ2-5, with D uncertain. The CDR3 contains 15 residues. V lost 1 base and J 3 bases, leaving 12 bases between the germline ends. Germline-derived CDR1 and CDR2 are MGHRA and YSYEKL. CDR3 nucleotides: TGCGCCAGCAGCCAAGGAACTCTACGTGAAGAGACCCAGTACTTC. It is translated as CASSQGTLREETQYF.

In DNA, the CDR3 is TGCAGCGTTGGAGGAAGCGGGAGCACAGATACGCAGTATTTT. Its translation: CSVGGSGSTDTQYF. The rearrangement links TRBV29-1 to TRBJ2-3; tentatively, D is TRBD2 (6 bases). The germline CDR1 and CDR2 sequences are SQVTM and ANQGSEA. The V end was cut by 4 bases, the J end by 0 bases, with 11 bases between. The CDR3 is made up of 14 amino acids.

This clonotype was counted ten times or more. CDR3 region: CASSPRDRGNSPLHF. The CDR3 DNA sequence: TGTGCCAGCAGTCCACGGGACAGGGGGAATTCACCCCTCCACTTT. The V gene is TRBV25-1, the J gene TRBJ1-6; 11 bases line up with TRBD1. The CDR3 is 15 amino acids. V was pared by 5 bases and J by 7 bases, with 4 bases of the junction left unmatched. Germline V gene lookup returns CDR1 MGHDK and CDR2 SYGVNS.

The table lists this clonotype with many counts. The chain recombines TRBV19 with TRBJ1-5; 9 bases fit TRBD1. After removal of 5 bases from V and 7 bases from J, the junction contained 15 bases not matched to a gene. Germline loops: CDR1 LNHDA, CDR2 SQIVND (reference sequence). The CDR3 spans 17 residues. CDR3 bases: TGTGCCAGTAGTGTCCGACCGGGACAGGGTGTTAGACAGCCCCAGCATTTT. Its translation is CASSVRPGQGVRQPQHF.

This rearrangement joins TRBV15 to TRBJ2-6, with D perhaps matching TRBD2 (6 bases). There are 16 residues in the CDR3. Looked up from germline, CDR1 is LNHNV and CDR2 is YYDKDF (reference sequence). The ends were cut back, 0 bases at V and 3 bases at J, with 9 bases in the middle. CDR3 sequence reads: CATSRDGGSGANVLTF. In DNA form, the CDR3 reads TGTGCCACCAGCAGAGATGGGGGGAGTGGGGCCAACGTCCTGACTTTC.

The table lists this clonotype with many counts. The chain uses TRBV19 and TRBJ1-2; D ambiguous. Trimming left V 1 base short and J 4 bases short, with 7 bases between. CDR3 length: 13 residues. Per germline, CDR1 LNHDA and CDR2 SQIVND (reference sequence). CDR3 protein: CASSIAETYGYTF. In nucleotides, the CDR3 is TGTGCCAGTAGTATAGCAGAGACCTATGGCTACACCTTC.

The CDR3 region is CASSRRSGADYGYTF. The DNA of the CDR3 is TGTGCCAGTAGCCGACGGTCAGGGGCTGACTATGGCTACACCTTC. V gene TRBV19 combines with J gene TRBJ1-2; TRBD1 might be the D (6 bases). Germline CDR1 LNHDA, CDR2 SQIVND (reference sequence). V was trimmed by 6 bases and J by 3 bases, leaving 17 bases between them. The CDR3 covers 15 residues. The whole variable domain, remainder taken from reference TRBV19 and TRBJ1-2, is DGGITQSPKYLFRKEGQNVTLSCEQNLNHDAMYWYRQDPGQGLRLIYYSQIVNDFQKGDIAEGYSVSREKKESFPLTVTSAQKNPTAFYLCASSRRSGADYGYTFGSGTRLTVV.

This clonotype occurred once. The J gene is TRBJ1-1, the V gene TRBV24-1, with D possibly matching TRBD1 (5 bases). The germline CDR1 and CDR2 sequences are KGHDR and SFDVKD. Between the trimmed V and J ends, which lost 4 bases and 2 bases, there was a span of 16 bases. The CDR3 loop spans 16 amino acids. As DNA, the CDR3 is TGTGCCACCAGTGACAGTTCATGGGGCAGAAACACTGAAGCTTTCTTT. It encodes CATSDSSWGRNTEAFF.

This clonotype turned up a few times. This may come from a read error, since a much larger clone is one base off. The CDR3 DNA is TGTGCCAGCAGCGTAGTGCCAGCCACTGGAGGCCACACCTTC. Translation gives CASSVVPATGGHTF. This sequence joins TRBV9 and TRBJ1-2; D remains ambiguous. The CDR3 has 14 amino acids. The germline V gene encodes CDR1 SGDLS and CDR2 YYNGEE. V gave up 0 bases and J gave up 12 bases, with 18 bases separating them.

V gene TRBV6-1 combines with J gene TRBJ2-7; D not certain. Germline-derived CDR1 and CDR2 are MNHNS and SASEGT. The CDR3 contains 13 residues. Trimming cost V 5 bases and J 0 bases, with 8 bases left between them. The CDR3: CASSRLSSYEQYF. The CDR3 DNA reads as TGTGCCAGCAGTCGCCTGAGCTCCTACGAGCAGTACTTC.